This T cell receptor beta chain originates from a study of blood T cells in healthy people across ages. Combining a sample-barcoded 5' primer with a J-beta primer mix, a second PCR ran for 7 to 11 cycles. A single record per CDR3 protein comes from TCRdb applying MiXCR to the 5' RACE reads. The sample holds about 680,000 distinct CDR3 sequences, 45% to 50% seen once. V lost 1 base, J lost 0 bases, and 11 bases lay in between. Germline lookup yields CDR1 SGDLS and CDR2 YYNGEE. The CDR3 length is 16 residues. This clonotype was observed a handful of times. Material for sequencing was blood. The TCR comes from a woman between 55 and 75 years old in good health. The V gene is TRBV9, the J gene TRBJ2-1; the D gene is possibly TRBD1 (6 bases). The CDR3 loop is CASSVFQGSSYNEQFF. As DNA, the CDR3 is TGTGCCAGCAGCGTATTTCAGGGGAGCTCCTACAATGAGCAGTTCTTC. Looking up the rest from reference TRBV9 and TRBJ2-1 gives the full variable domain: DSGVTQTPKHLITATGQRVTLRCSPRSGDLSVYWYQQSLDQGLQFLIQYYNGEERAKGNILERFSAQQFPDLHSELNLSSLELGDSALYFCASSVFQGSSYNEQFFGPGTRLTVL.